These 31 T cell receptor beta chains were all obtained from the same sample, sequenced in a study of CD8+CD57+ T cells in acquired aplastic anemia (dated by TCRdb to the late 2010s). The sequencer listed for this sample is Illumina HiSeq 2000. Profiling of TCR beta VDJ combinations and CDR3 sequences used genomic DNA as the template. TCRdb ran its own pipeline on the public reads, namely fastp trimming at Q25 and MiXCR clone calling, and kept in-frame beta chains. Rows merge per CDR3 protein into single entries with the most common DNA and genes. Present in this sample are 150,000 to 200,000 distinct CDR3 sequences, around half of which were seen just once. The ten most abundant clones make up approximately 2.9% of the sample. Sequenced material: sorted CD4+, CD8+, or CD8+CD57+ T cells (not recorded which) from PBMCs. All receptors derive from a human donor in good health.

This sequence joins TRBV7-9 and TRBJ2-5; 9 nucleotides match TRBD1. Looked up from germline, CDR1 is SEHNR and CDR2 is FQNEAQ (reference sequence). The CDR3 is 13 amino acids. The junction had 8 bases not matched to a gene; V was cut back by 11 bases and J by 4 bases. The CDR3 sequence: CAGRQGGIETQYF. In DNA, the CDR3 is TGTGCCGGGAGACAGGGGGGGATAGAGACCCAGTACTTC.

V is TRBV19 and J is TRBJ2-7; the match to TRBD1 covers 9 bases. V trimming: 1 base; J trimming: 2 bases; junction bases outside the gene matches: 0. The CDR3 is made up of 14 amino acids. Per germline, CDR1 LNHDA and CDR2 SQIVND (reference sequence). In nucleotides, the CDR3 is TGTGCCAGTAGTATAGGACAGGGGGCCTACGAGCAGTACTTC. It specifies CASSIGQGAYEQYF.

CDR3 coding DNA: TGTGCCAGCAGCTTAGCTCTCTCGGTCTCCTACGAGCAGTACTTC. Translation gives CASSLALSVSYEQYF. J is TRBJ2-7 and V is TRBV7-9; D gene ambiguous. The CDR3 consists of 15 residues. V lost 0 bases and J lost 0, with 9 bases in between. Germline CDR1 SEHNR, CDR2 FQNEAQ (reference sequence). The variable domain in full, with the rest retrieved from reference TRBV7-9 and TRBJ2-7, is DTGVSQNPRHKITKRGQNVTFRCDPISEHNRLYWYRQTLGQGPEFLTYFQNEAQLEKSRLLSDRFSAERPKGSFSTLEIQRTEQGDSAMYLCASSLALSVSYEQYFGPGTRLTVT.

With respect to this clonotype: This sequence may be a read error, since a much larger clone differs from it by one base. Lacking the conserved final phenylalanine or tryptophan, this CDR3 likely reflects a read error. The V call is TRBV4-3, the J call TRBJ1-1; 7 bases agree with TRBD1. The CDR3 contains 15 residues. Trimming at V came to 0 bases and at J to 5 bases, leaving 6 bases not matched to a gene. Germline CDR1 LGHNA, CDR2 YSLEER. The CDR3 nucleotides read TGCGCCAGCAGCCAAGAATCGCAGGGGGGTACTGAAGCTTTCCTT. Amino acid sequence: CASSQESQGGTEAFL.

This rearrangement joins TRBV12-3 or TRBV12-4 to TRBJ1-6; 8 bases are shared with TRBD1. The trim removed 6 bases at V and 8 bases at J, leaving 9 bases unmatched. CDR3 length: 15 residues. CDR3 sequence reads: CASSPDRVSHSPLHF. In DNA form, the CDR3 reads TGTGCCAGCAGCCCGGACAGGGTTAGTCATTCACCCCTCCACTTT.

This clonotype was recorded at least ten times. The gene calls are TRBV7-6 and TRBJ2-2; 13 bases match TRBD2. The CDR3 is 18 amino acids. The V segment lost 0 bases and the J segment 1 base; nucleotides outside the gene matches: 2. Germline CDR1 SGHVS, CDR2 FNYEAQ. The CDR3 region has the DNA TGTGCCAGCAGCTTAGCACTAGCGGGAGGGCGGAACACCGGGGAGCTGTTTTTT. Encoded protein: CASSLALAGGRNTGELFF. The full variable domain, its missing parts supplied by reference TRBV7-6 and TRBJ2-2, is GAGVSQSPRYKVTKRGQDVALRCDPISGHVSLYWYRQALGQGPEFLTYFNYEAQQDKSGLPNDRFSAERPEGSISTLTIQRTEQRDSAMYRCASSLALAGGRNTGELFFGEGSRLTVL.

This clonotype has a count of ten or more. J is TRBJ2-1 and V is TRBV12-5; TRBD2 might be the D (6 bases). The CDR3 is 15 amino acids. The ends were cut back, 0 bases at V and 5 bases at J, with 11 bases in the middle. Germline V lookup: CDR1 LGHNT, CDR2 FRNRAP. CDR3 in amino acids: CASGLVRRDHNEQFF. CDR3 DNA: TGTGCTAGTGGTTTGGTACGGCGGGATCACAATGAGCAGTTCTTC.

This chain uses TRBV10-3 with TRBJ2-3; a weak D match, TRBD1 (6 bases). Germline lookup yields CDR1 ENHRY and CDR2 SYGVKD. V lost 7 bases and J lost 4, with 12 bases in between. The CDR3 loop spans 13 amino acids. Here the CDR3 reads CAITRQDADTQYF. The DNA for the CDR3 is TGTGCCATCACCCGACAGGACGCAGATACGCAGTATTTT.

This chain uses TRBV29-1 with TRBJ2-7; no clear D. This CDR3 comprises 12 residues. Trimming shortened V by 4 bases and J by 5 bases, and 12 bases separated the two germline ends. Germline values: CDR1 SQVTM, CDR2 ANQGSEA. Here the CDR3 DNA reads TGCAGCGTTGTAGTCCGGGTGCACGAGCAGTACTTC. Residues: CSVVVRVHEQYF.

Details on this clonotype: Being one base from a much bigger clone, this may be a read error. This chain links TRBV6-2 or TRBV6-3 with TRBJ2-1; possibly TRBD1 or TRBD2 for D (5 bases each). The CDR3 covers 13 residues. Germline V gene data show CDR1 as MNHEY and CDR2 as SVGEGT. V was cut by 2 bases and J by 8 bases, with 10 bases left in between. In DNA, the CDR3 is TGTGCCAGCAGTTACCTGGGGGTCGATGAGCAGTTCTTC. Protein: CASSYLGVDEQFF.

This clonotype was recorded many times. The rearrangement joins TRBV7-8 to TRBJ2-3; 14 positions agree with TRBD2. The CDR3 totals 17 residues. Looked up from germline, CDR1 is SGHVS and CDR2 is FQNEAQ. V lost 1 base to trimming and J lost 1 base; unmatched junction nucleotides: 1. CDR3 residues: CASSLEGLAGGTDTQYF. The DNA of the CDR3 is TGTGCCAGCAGCTTAGAGGGACTAGCGGGAGGCACAGATACGCAGTATTTT. The whole variable domain, filled in from reference TRBV7-8 and TRBJ2-3, reads GAGVSQSPRYKVAKRGQDVALRCDPISGHVSLFWYQQALGQGPEFLTYFQNEAQLDKSGLPSDRFFAERPEGSVSTLKIQRTQQEDSAVYLCASSLEGLAGGTDTQYFGPGTRLTVL.

This clonotype was counted at least ten times. The rearrangement links TRBV7-9 to TRBJ2-3; D unclear. In germline, CDR1 is SEHNR, CDR2 FQNEAQ (reference sequence). The CDR3 extends over 12 amino acids. Trimming pared 8 bases from V and 0 bases from J, leaving 6 bases between. As DNA, the CDR3 is TGTGCCAGCGGATTTAGCACAGATACGCAGTATTTT. It translates to CASGFSTDTQYF.

The rearrangement uses TRBV19 and TRBJ2-3, with TRBD1 identical over 11 bases. After removal of 6 bases from V and 3 bases from J, the junction contained 5 bases not matched to a gene. Per the germline V gene, CDR1 is LNHDA and CDR2 is SQIVND (reference sequence). CDR3 length: 15 residues. The CDR3 loop reads CASRDGTGGTDTQYF. CDR3 nucleotide sequence: TGTGCCAGTAGGGACGGGACAGGGGGTACAGATACGCAGTATTTT.

The chain carries TRBV30 and TRBJ1-1, with D unresolved. V was cut by 0 bases and J by 4 bases, with 21 bases left in between. Per the germline V gene, CDR1 is GTSNPN and CDR2 is SVGIG (reference sequence). The CDR3 extends over 17 amino acids. The CDR3 coding sequence is TGTGCCTGGAGTGTATTATCCCCGCGTCGGGCGCGCACTGAAGCTTTCTTT. This gives the protein CAWSVLSPRRARTEAFF.

As regards this clonotype: Since the CDR3 does not end with the conserved phenylalanine or tryptophan, this likely comes from a read error. J is TRBJ2-3 and V is TRBV3-1; a weak D match, TRBD1 (6 bases). This CDR3 has 15 residues. Trimming pared 5 bases from V and 2 bases from J, leaving 14 bases between. The V gene's germline CDR1 is LGHDT and CDR2 YNNKEL (reference sequence). The CDR3 sequence: CASSKQGSYTDTQYL. DNA of the CDR3: TGTGCCAGCAGCAAACAGGGCTCATACACAGATACGCAGTATTTA.

V and J are TRBV2 and TRBJ2-2; TRBD1 matches at 8 bases. CDR1 SNHLY and CDR2 FYNNEI come from the germline V gene. V shed 10 bases and J 7 bases; nucleotides not matched to a gene: 8. This CDR3 comprises 13 residues. CDR3 region: CANGGQGDGELFF. DNA of the CDR3: TGTGCCAACGGAGGACAGGGCGACGGGGAGCTGTTTTTT.

CDR3 region: CASTGRYGYTF. CDR3 coding DNA: TGTGCCAGTACAGGGCGCTATGGCTACACCTTC. This rearrangement joins TRBV7-2 to TRBJ1-2, with D maybe TRBD1 (6 bases). V was clipped by 9 bases and J by 4 bases, with 9 bases between them. CDR1 and CDR2 from the germline V gene are SGHTA and FQGNSA. The CDR3 spans 11 residues.

This clonotype appeared many times. The chain recombines TRBV20-1 with TRBJ2-7, with 7 bases that match TRBD2. CDR1 and CDR2 (germline): DFQATT, SNEGSKA (reference sequence). The CDR3 totals 15 residues. After removal of 3 bases from V and 6 bases from J, the junction contained 14 bases not matched to a gene. The CDR3 is CSASKESGARSEQYF. CDR3 DNA sequence: TGCAGTGCTAGTAAGGAGAGCGGGGCTCGGAGCGAGCAGTACTTC.

This clonotype has a count of ten or more. The J gene is TRBJ2-7, the V gene TRBV10-3; no clear D gene. The CDR3 spans 13 residues. Germline values: CDR1 ENHRY, CDR2 SYGVKD. The ends were cut back, 6 bases at V and 5 bases at J, with 14 bases in the middle. CDR3 coding DNA: TGTGCCATCAGCCGCGACGGGTCCAACGAGCAGTACTTC. This translates into CAISRDGSNEQYF.

The chain carries TRBV15 and TRBJ2-7, with D possibly TRBD2 on 6 matching bases. Per germline, CDR1 LNHNV and CDR2 YYDKDF (reference sequence). This CDR3 spans 13 amino acids. Trimming stripped 0 bases from V and 7 bases from J, with 10 bases between. In DNA form, the CDR3 reads TGTGCCACCAGCAGAGATGGACGGGGGGAGCAGTACTTC. Translation gives CATSRDGRGEQYF.

As concerns this clonotype: A read error is possible here, since a much larger clone lies one base away. The chain is built from TRBV5-1 and TRBJ1-1; no reliable D call. This CDR3 has 12 amino acids. The germline V and J ends were trimmed by 4 bases and 5 bases, with 9 bases remaining between them. Germline-derived CDR1 and CDR2 are SGHRS and YFSETQ. CDR3 in amino acids: CASSPPGTEAFF. CDR3 nucleotide sequence: TGCGCCAGCAGCCCGCCTGGGACTGAAGCTTTCTTT.

The chain joins TRBV4-1 to TRBJ1-2; 8 nucleotides match TRBD1. The CDR3 spans 15 residues. Germline CDR1 reads MGHRA; CDR2 reads YSYEKL. V trimming: 0 bases; J trimming: 6 bases; junction bases outside the gene matches: 6. CDR3 amino acids: CASSQDSGQGDGYTF. The CDR3 DNA follows: TGCGCCAGCAGCCAAGACTCCGGACAGGGAGATGGCTACACCTTC.

The table lists this clonotype with many counts. The V gene is TRBV29-1, the J gene TRBJ2-7, with D uncertain. This CDR3 has 12 amino acids. CDR1 is SQVTM, CDR2 ANQGSEA, per germline. Trimming removed 4 bases at V and 3 bases at J, with 10 bases between. The CDR3 DNA is TGCAGCGTTGCTGTGTCAAACTACGAGCAGTACTTC. Its translation: CSVAVSNYEQYF.

The count of this clonotype is one. One junction end disagrees with the germline gene, perhaps due to a read error. The chain has TRBV7-7 and TRBJ2-5; D possibly corresponds to TRBD1 (5 bases). The CDR3 sequence is 17 residues long. Germline CDR1 SSHAT, CDR2 FNYEAQ (reference sequence). This CDR3 reads CASSLRVVSGKWETQYF. The CDR3 DNA is TGTGCTAGCAGCTTAAGGGTCGTGTCAGGGAAGTGGGAGACCCAGTACTTC.

The table lists this clonotype with many counts. V usage is TRBV19 and J usage is TRBJ2-2, with unresolved D. The CDR3 totals 15 residues. Trimming pared 2 bases from V and 2 bases from J, leaving 9 bases between. The germline CDR1 and CDR2 sequences are LNHDA and SQIVND (reference sequence). The CDR3 DNA reads TGTGCCAGTAGTATAAAAGGATACAACACCGGGGAGCTGTTTTTT. As protein: CASSIKGYNTGELFF.

This clonotype was counted once. V and J are TRBV4-3 and TRBJ2-7; D is possibly TRBD2 (5 bases). The V end lost 4 bases, the J end lost 2 bases, and 21 bases lay between the germline ends. This CDR3 has 17 residues. Germline V gene lookup returns CDR1 LGHNA and CDR2 YSLEER. The CDR3 sequence: CASSPGVRVTGTYEQYF. CDR3 nucleotides: TGCGCCAGCAGCCCAGGTGTGCGTGTGACGGGGACCTACGAGCAGTACTTC.

The sample holds many counts of this clonotype. The J gene is TRBJ2-7, the V gene TRBV19; D ambiguous. CDR1 and CDR2 (germline): LNHDA, SQIVND (reference sequence). The CDR3 consists of 14 residues. V lost 4 bases and J lost 6, with 16 bases in between. CDR3 amino acids: CASSTDLTPAEQYF. The CDR3 nucleotides read TGTGCCAGTAGTACGGATCTAACCCCGGCCGAGCAGTACTTC.

The sample holds many counts of this clonotype. This chain links TRBV5-5 with TRBJ1-2, with D perhaps matching TRBD1 (6 bases). From germline, CDR1 is SGHKS and CDR2 YYEKEE (reference sequence). V was pared by 2 bases and J by 0 bases, with 11 bases between. This CDR3 is built from 15 residues. CDR3 bases: TGTGCCAGCAGCTTACGGGACACACCTAACTATGGCTACACCTTC. Its protein product is CASSLRDTPNYGYTF.

This clonotype was counted at least ten times. This chain links TRBV20-1 with TRBJ2-2; 11 positions match TRBD2. Trimming took 2 bases from V and 5 from J; bases not matched to a gene: 7. Germline CDR1 DFQATT, CDR2 SNEGSKA (reference sequence). The CDR3 is 16 residues long. The CDR3 protein is CSARNLAGGRTGELFF. The CDR3, as DNA: TGCAGTGCTAGAAACTTAGCGGGAGGGCGGACCGGGGAGCTGTTTTTT.

This clonotype was detected ten times or more. This chain links TRBV5-4 with TRBJ2-5; perhaps TRBD2 as D (6 bases). This CDR3 spans 14 amino acids. V dropped 3 bases and J dropped 1 base, with 10 bases sitting between them. Germline V CDR1 and CDR2: SGHNT, YYREEE (reference sequence). The CDR3 is CASSSPGLQETQYF. CDR3 coding DNA: TGTGCCAGCAGCTCACCGGGACTCCAAGAGACCCAGTACTTC. The full variable domain, completed using reference TRBV5-4 and TRBJ2-5, is ETGVTQSPTHLIKTRGQQVTLRCSSQSGHNTVSWYQQALGQGPQFIFQYYREEENGRGNFPPRFSGLQFPNYSSELNVNALELDDSALYLCASSSPGLQETQYFGPGTRLLVL.

This clonotype was recorded at least ten times. The J gene is TRBJ2-5, the V gene TRBV11-1, with TRBD1 identical over 8 bases. V shed 1 base, J shed 4 bases, and the junction held 8 bases outside the gene matches. CDR1 and CDR2 (germline): SGHAT, FQDESV (reference sequence). The CDR3 covers 16 residues. The CDR3 spells CASSLGDRGNRETQYF. The CDR3 region has the DNA TGTGCCAGCAGCTTAGGAGACAGGGGTAATAGAGAGACCCAGTACTTC. The variable domain in full, with the rest retrieved from reference TRBV11-1 and TRBJ2-5, is EAEVAQSPRYKITEKSQAVAFWCDPISGHATLYWYRQILGQGPELLVQFQDESVVDDSQLPKDRFSAERLKGVDSTLKIQPAELGDSAMYLCASSLGDRGNRETQYFGPGTRLLVL.